This T cell receptor (beta chain) stems from a study of cytomegalovirus exposure and HLA in healthy donors (dated by TCRdb to 2016 to 2017). With regard to the full study: An earlier analysis of 587 of the donors reported under 300 Gb of sequence data and around 110 million unique TCR beta sequences obtained from about 179 million T cells. Roughly 300 gigabases of sequencing data and roughly 81 million unique TCR sequences made up an early release that covered under 750 HLA-typed donors. The genetic ancestry cluster associated with self-reported Caucasian donors included over 80% of the 398 genotyped donors. The study aimed to test whether cataloging public T cell receptors could reveal signatures of past pathogen exposure. The study used immunosequencing to profile the T cell repertoires of some 600 subjects and linked those repertoires to cytomegalovirus serostatus. A separate validation cohort of over a hundred different subjects was used in addition to the roughly 700-subject first cohort. High-throughput TCR immunosequencing, statistical association of individual TCRs with disease status, and machine learning were combined to predict cytomegalovirus infection status. A later analysis re-examined previously published TCR beta repertoires from roughly 650 donors and added high-resolution HLA genotyping to investigate patterns of TCR occurrence. Rather than using new phenotypic data, the later analysis identified candidate immune exposures from TCR beta sequences and from how often those sequences occurred across donors. An earlier analysis of 587 of the donors used high-throughput TCR beta sequencing to judge whether each TCR beta V gene segment behaved as functional or pseudogenic. Donor age, sex, ethnicity and CMV serostatus were compiled alongside the repertoire data. Genome-wide SNP genotypes for about 60% of the roughly 700 donors were used in a later genetic analysis, which treated that subset as a discovery cohort. Every repertoire in the discovery cohort had been generated on one and the same sequencing platform. Both class I and class II loci were covered by HLA typing, at four-digit resolution. Typing coverage differed by locus: A, B, C, DRB1 and DQB1 were typed in roughly 629-630 donors, DQA1 in 500 to 550, DPA1 in 600 to 610, and DPB1 in 400 to 480. Four to six DR-DQ haplotypes were handled as single units for association and clustering because linkage in the cohort was strong. Among some 400 genotyped donors of the cohort, an average of approximately 200,000 unique TCR beta nucleotide sequences was sequenced per donor, of which approximately 18% were non-productive.

The cohort was made up of roughly 670 healthy bone marrow donors. At the time of sampling, all cohort members were nominally healthy, though unrecorded immune exposures were likely present. The donor tested CMV seronegative and was one of the 352 seronegative cohort members. A peripheral blood sample was provided by each donor, and peripheral blood mononuclear cells were used for TCR beta sequencing. The Qiagen DNeasy Blood Extraction Kit was used to extract genomic DNA from the blood cell samples. General conclusions and limits of the study: In vitro tests confirmed that three of the cytomegalovirus-associated TCR beta chains recognize cytomegalovirus antigens. Correlated functional status among segregating V segments might reflect linkage disequilibrium, but an unknown experimental factor could not be ruled out. Broadly in line with IMGT annotations, most TCR beta V segments showed up in productive rearrangements about 87% or about 30% of the time in an earlier analysis of several hundred of the donors. A later analysis found that TCR association rates varied across HLA loci, with DRB1 alleles showing the most associated TCRs and HLA-C alleles the fewest. Because HLA typing was missing for some donors at each locus, association tests included only the typed subset. Cytomegalovirus status was reported to be diagnosed by the classifier with high specificity and sensitivity in both the original and validation cohorts. Some IMGT-functional V segments, including TRBV6-2 and TRBV6-3, could not be distinguished by the 87-base-pair reads and were therefore excluded. In a later analysis, some 17,000 TCR beta sequences were associated with specific HLA alleles at a false discovery rate of 0.05. A further reported finding was that TCR beta sequences accurately predicted the HLA-A and HLA-B alleles for most subjects in the first cohort. The study gave a list of 150 to 200 TCR beta chains associated with cytomegalovirus. For the cohort, immune exposure information was limited to CMV serostatus. The cohort was sequenced for TCR beta chains only, and without alpha or paired-chain data the features that could be detected were limited. Over 15 rarely observed V segments, including chromosome 9 orphons, were excluded from the earlier analysis of some 590 of the donors because counts were too low. It was suggested by the authors that the approach could potentially be generalized to other disease states and immunological phenotypes. Roughly uniform sequencing depth across donors was assumed in presence/absence analyses, although this assumption may not hold. The sequencing pipeline was judged likely to have produced a cluster of highly shared sequence variants as a technical artifact. Assigning TCR associations to individual alleles was difficult when HLA alleles, especially DR and DQ, strongly co-occurred. Most CMV-associated TCR beta chains appeared to be HLA-restricted in a later analysis, and the HLA associations seemed to be driven largely by CMV exposure. A later analysis reported that several top co-occurrence clusters appeared linked to parvovirus B19, influenza, CMV and Epstein-Barr virus. According to a later genetic analysis, donors in an Asian-associated ancestry cluster had fewer N-insertions in productive TCRs than the approximately 650-donor mean. Most TCR sequences were seen in very few donors, while some public TCRs were found in many individuals. Compared with equally common non-associated chains, HLA-associated TCR beta chains in a later analysis were more clonally expanded and had lower generation probabilities. V-gene and J-gene trimming of TCR beta chains was associated with a missense DCLRE1C variant in a later genetic analysis, and the association was replicated in an independent cohort.

Preparation of the library involved the immunoSEQ multiplex PCR assay. For the multiplex PCR, a mixture combining 60 forward primers for TCR Vbeta segments and 13 reverse primers for TCR Jbeta segments was used. Amplification of the CDR3 region of rearranged TCR beta genes was performed with a multiplex PCR assay on genomic DNA. On the Illumina HiSeq System, the amplified TCR beta libraries were sequenced as 87-base-pair reads. The authors' analysis ran thus. A later analysis counted about 80 million unique TCR beta chains across the 550 to 800 repertoires, and some 11 million of these chains were shared by at least two donors. Raw reads were error-corrected and collapsed into unique sequences by a nearest-neighbor algorithm in which closely related sequences were merged to remove PCR and sequencing errors. Alignment of CDR3 sequences to IMGT reference sequences was used to assign V, D and J gene segments. For a sequence to be retained, a match of at least six nucleotides was required to both a V gene segment and a J gene segment. Rearrangements were called productive when the CDR3 lacked stop codons and stayed in frame with V and J; all others were non-productive. Following IMGT convention, CDR3 was defined as the stretch from the second conserved V-encoded cysteine up to the conserved J-encoded phenylalanine. The earlier analysis of some 540 of the donors excluded any sequence lacking an unambiguous match to a single V gene segment. In an earlier analysis of 587 of the donors, a V segment was called functional when productive rearrangements were above 56.7%, and segregating when the standard deviation between donors exceeded 5%. A statistical classification framework was built to diagnose cytomegalovirus status from the catalog of TCR beta chain sequences. V and J gene assignment, in a later analysis, came from comparing TCR nucleotide sequences with IMGT/GENE-DB human TR gene sequences. A later analysis assigned CDR3 sequences and most-parsimonious VDJ recombination scenarios with the TCRdist pipeline. In a later analysis, each TCR beta chain was defined by its CDR3 amino acid sequence together with its V-gene family, and reads lacking a unique V-gene family were excluded. To address suspected cross-contamination and a sequencing artifact, a later analysis removed under 600 highly shared, low-generation-probability nucleotide sequences. For each public chain, a later analysis derived a clonal expansion index from normalized ranks of inferred template counts within each repertoire. In a later analysis, generation probabilities were computed with a VDJ recombination model fitted to out-of-frame rearrangements, and the resulting probabilities were checked against IGoR. Hypergeometric tests were used in a later analysis to score TCR-TCR, TCR-HLA and TCR-CMV co-occurrence, with a repertoire-size bias correction applied to the TCR pairs. False discovery rates were estimated in a later analysis by permuting HLA or CMV assignments 20 times. In a later analysis, co-occurring TCRs were grouped with DBSCAN, and TCRdist sequence similarity was added when clustering was performed within HLA-allele-positive subsets. Repertoires with fewer than 30,000 or more than 120,000 public chains, plus five repertoires with anomalous nucleotide sharing, were excluded from co-occurrence clustering. TCRdb obtained this table from immuneACCESS and retained in-frame rearrangements with V and J assigned. These tables miss some clones; where compared with another copy, unresolved V genes account for less than half of the shortfall, and the remainder is unexplained. V and J calls and clone size follow that table, whereas D and trimming were derived from the DNA. Present in this sample are about 280,000 clones, around nine tenths of which were seen just once. The top ten constitute 2% to 3% of the sample.

A note on this clone: Its target antigen remains unknown. One base away there is no much larger clone; base qualities are not given.

The germline V and J ends show losses of 1 base and 8 bases respectively, and no gene match explains 6 bases of the junction. The germline V gene sets CDR1 to SGHTA and CDR2 to FQGTGA. The CDR3 has 15 amino acids, counting the end cysteine and phenylalanine. The CDR3 DNA has 45 bases and is translated from base 1. Sequencing was performed on PBMCs. The V and J genes are TRBV7-3 and TRBJ2-1, with 9 bases matching TRBD2. The source is a woman aged 18-29 years in good health and CMV-seronegative. The DNA sequence follows: TGTGCCAGCAGCTTAAAGGGACTAGCCGGCTATGAGCAGTTCTTC. It is translated as CASSLKGLAGYEQFF.